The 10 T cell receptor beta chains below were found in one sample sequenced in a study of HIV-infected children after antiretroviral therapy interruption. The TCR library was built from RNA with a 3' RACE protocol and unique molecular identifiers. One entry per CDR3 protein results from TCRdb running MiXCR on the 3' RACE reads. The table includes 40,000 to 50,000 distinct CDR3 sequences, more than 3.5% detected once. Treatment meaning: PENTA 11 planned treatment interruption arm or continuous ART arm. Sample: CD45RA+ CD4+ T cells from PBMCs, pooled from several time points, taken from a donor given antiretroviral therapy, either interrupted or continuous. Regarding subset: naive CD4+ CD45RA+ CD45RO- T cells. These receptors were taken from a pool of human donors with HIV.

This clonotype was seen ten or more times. The DNA of the CDR3 is TGTGCCAGCAGTTTAGGGGGCGAGCAGTACTTC. The encoded protein is CASSLGGEQYF. The gene calls are TRBV6-5 and TRBJ2-7; TRBD1 might be the D (6 bases). CDR3 length: 11 residues. With 4 bases removed from V and 6 bases from J, the gap between germline ends came to 7 bases. CDR1 and CDR2 (germline): MNHEY, SVGAGI.

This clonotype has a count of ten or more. CDR3 DNA sequence: TGTGCCAGTAGTGGGTTAGCCAAAAACATTCAGTACTTC. The encoded protein is CASSGLAKNIQYF. This rearrangement joins TRBV19 to TRBJ2-4; D is ambiguous. V was clipped by 5 bases and J by 0 bases, with 5 bases between them. This CDR3 region has 13 residues. Germline loops: CDR1 LNHDA, CDR2 SQIVND (reference sequence).

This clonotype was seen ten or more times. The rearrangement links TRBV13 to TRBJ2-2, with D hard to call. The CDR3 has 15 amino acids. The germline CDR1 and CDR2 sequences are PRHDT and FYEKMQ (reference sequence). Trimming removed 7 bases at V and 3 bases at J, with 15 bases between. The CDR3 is CASKEWTADTGELFF. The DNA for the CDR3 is TGTGCCAGCAAAGAGTGGACGGCGGACACCGGGGAGCTGTTTTTT.

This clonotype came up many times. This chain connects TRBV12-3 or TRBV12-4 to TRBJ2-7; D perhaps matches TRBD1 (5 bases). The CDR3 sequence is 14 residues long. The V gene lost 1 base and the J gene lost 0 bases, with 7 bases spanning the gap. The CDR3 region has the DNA TGTGCCAGCAGTTTAGGACAGAGCTCCTACGAGCAGTACTTC. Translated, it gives CASSLGQSSYEQYF.

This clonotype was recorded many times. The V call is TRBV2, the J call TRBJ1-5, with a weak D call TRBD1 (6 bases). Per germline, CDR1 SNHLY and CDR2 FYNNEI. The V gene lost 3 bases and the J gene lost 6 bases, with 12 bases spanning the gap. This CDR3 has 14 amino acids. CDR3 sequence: CASSDGGAGQPQHF. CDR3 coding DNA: TGTGCCAGCAGTGATGGGGGGGCCGGTCAGCCCCAGCATTTT.

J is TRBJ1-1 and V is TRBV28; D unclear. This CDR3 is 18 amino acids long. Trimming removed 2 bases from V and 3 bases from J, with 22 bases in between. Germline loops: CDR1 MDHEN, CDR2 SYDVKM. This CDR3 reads CASSLMFSLRIGDTEAFF. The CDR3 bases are TGTGCCAGCAGTTTAATGTTCAGCCTGCGCATTGGGGACACTGAAGCTTTCTTT.

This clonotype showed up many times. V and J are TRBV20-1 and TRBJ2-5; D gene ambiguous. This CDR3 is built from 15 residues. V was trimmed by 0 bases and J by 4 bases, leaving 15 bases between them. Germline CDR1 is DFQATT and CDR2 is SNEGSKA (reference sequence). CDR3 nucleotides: TGCAGTGCTAGAGACCGACGGATCAGCCGAGAGACCCAGTACTTC. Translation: CSARDRRISRETQYF.

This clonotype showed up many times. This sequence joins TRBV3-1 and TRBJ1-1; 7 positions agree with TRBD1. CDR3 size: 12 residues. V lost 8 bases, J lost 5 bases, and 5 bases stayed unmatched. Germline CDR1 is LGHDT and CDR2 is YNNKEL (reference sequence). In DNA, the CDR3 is TGTGCCAGCCAGACAGGGTCGACTGAAGCTTTCTTT. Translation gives CASQTGSTEAFF.

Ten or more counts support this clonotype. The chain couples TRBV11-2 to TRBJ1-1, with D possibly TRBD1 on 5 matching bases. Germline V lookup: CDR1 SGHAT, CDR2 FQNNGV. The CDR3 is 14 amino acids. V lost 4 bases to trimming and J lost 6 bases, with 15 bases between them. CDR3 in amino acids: CASSSPRGRAEAFF. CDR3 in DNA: TGTGCCAGCAGCTCCCCCCGGGGGAGGGCTGAAGCTTTCTTT.

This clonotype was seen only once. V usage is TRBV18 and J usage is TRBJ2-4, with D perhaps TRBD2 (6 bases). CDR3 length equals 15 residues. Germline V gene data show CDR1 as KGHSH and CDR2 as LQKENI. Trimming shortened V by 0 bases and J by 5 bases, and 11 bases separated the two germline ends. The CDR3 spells CASSPPGWRENIQYF. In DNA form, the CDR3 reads TGTGCCAGCTCACCACCGGGTTGGAGGGAAAACATTCAGTACTTC.